This T cell receptor (beta chain) was sequenced during a study of cytomegalovirus exposure and HLA in healthy donors. Study context: A prior study identified just under 120 million unique TCR beta sequences from some 180 million T cells.

Concerning this clone itself: Its cognate antigen is unknown.

Findings and limits, study-wide: Near-uniform donor sequencing depth was presumed by presence/absence analyses. In all likelihood, a cluster of highly shared sequence variants was a sequencing artifact.

The V and J ends lost 11 bases and 1 base respectively, with 8 bases between them. The CDR3 is 11 amino acids. Germline CDR1 MDHEN, CDR2 SYDVKM. In the PCR, 60 Vbeta and 13 Jbeta primers were used. Authors' methods: Later reanalysis found about 80 million unique TCR beta chains, about 11 million of them shared. Produced via immunoSEQ multiplex PCR; TCRdb's table is partial and in-frame only. V, J and clone size are taken as reported in that table, and D and trimming were inferred from the DNA itself. The data hold approximately 170,000 clones, with 85% observed a single time. The sequence derives from a boy aged 2 to 10 in good health and CMV-seronegative. The sequencing sample was made of PBMCs. This rearrangement joins TRBV28 to TRBJ1-1; D might be TRBD1 (5 bases). Here the CDR3 reads CAWGGNTEAFF. CDR3 in DNA: TGTGCCTGGGGGGGGAACACTGAAGCTTTCTTT.